Below, 26 T cell receptor beta chains from the same sample are listed, as sequenced in a study of monozygotic twins with inflammatory bowel disease. For each CDR3 protein, TCRdb gives one entry from its re-call of the 5' RACE reads, without DNA. The sample's table shows nearly 450,000 distinct CDR3 sequences. Sequencing was performed on blood. The receptors were gathered from a human donor with ulcerative colitis or Crohn's disease, or a healthy co-twin of an affected twin (not recorded which).

The V call is TRBV5-6, the J call TRBJ2-4. The CDR3 totals 14 residues. Germline CDR1 SGHDT, CDR2 YYEEEE. This CDR3 is CASSSGGGESIQYF.

The chain combines TRBV5-1 with TRBJ2-1; TCRdb indicates TRBD1, and absent DNA this call remains unverified. Germline CDR1 reads SGHRS; CDR2 reads YFSETQ. This CDR3 region has 15 residues. CDR3 protein: CASSLKLQGRNEQFF.

The chain carries TRBV14 and TRBJ2-1; TCRdb's assignment of TRBD1 cannot be checked, as there is no DNA. The CDR3 has 16 residues. Germline CDR1 and CDR2: SGHDN and FVKESK. The CDR3 loop reads CASSQDDRSSYNEQFF.

This chain links TRBV4-1 with TRBJ1-1; TCRdb's D call of TRBD1 is untestable without DNA. This CDR3 is 16 amino acids long. Germline V lookup: CDR1 MGHRA, CDR2 YSYEKL. The CDR3: CASSQPFRGSNTEAFF.

The V and J genes are TRBV19 and TRBJ2-5; TCRdb designates TRBD1, a call that cannot be tested without DNA. The germline CDR1 and CDR2 sequences are LNHDA and SQIVND (reference sequence). The CDR3 consists of 13 residues. CDR3 in amino acids: CASSEQGLETQYF.

The V call is TRBV7-2, the J call TRBJ1-1; the D call from TCRdb, TRBD1, cannot be confirmed without DNA. In germline, CDR1 is SGHTA, CDR2 FQGNSA. The CDR3 runs 13 residues. CDR3 loop: CASSLQGSTEAFF.

The V and J genes are TRBV5-1 and TRBJ1-2; the D call of TRBD1 rests on TCRdb alone, since no DNA is present to check it. This CDR3 is built from 13 residues. Germline values: CDR1 SGHRS, CDR2 YFSETQ. CDR3 protein: CASSTGQGYGYTF.

CDR3 protein: CATSDLGTSRDNEQFF. The chain links TRBV24-1 to TRBJ2-1; the D call from TCRdb, TRBD2, cannot be confirmed without DNA. CDR3 length equals 16 residues. Germline V gene data show CDR1 as KGHDR and CDR2 as SFDVKD.

This chain connects TRBV15 to TRBJ2-1; with no DNA, the TCRdb D assignment of TRBD1 cannot be verified. The CDR3 consists of 14 residues. Germline V lookup: CDR1 LNHNV, CDR2 YYDKDF (reference sequence). CDR3 loop: CATAGAYSYNEQFF.

V usage is TRBV11-2 and J usage is TRBJ2-3; absent DNA, TCRdb's TRBD2 call cannot be checked. Germline CDR1 and CDR2: SGHAT and FQNNGV. This CDR3 has 16 amino acids. CDR3 in amino acids: CASSLLTSGTADTQYF.

The chain links TRBV5-1 to TRBJ1-3; TCRdb reports TRBD1, a call that lacks DNA to check it against. This CDR3 region has 14 residues. Germline V CDR1 and CDR2: SGHRS, YFSETQ. The CDR3 is CASSEGQTRNTIYF.

This chain links TRBV19 with TRBJ1-2. The CDR3 covers 17 residues. CDR1 LNHDA and CDR2 SQIVND come from the germline V gene (reference sequence). CDR3 sequence: CASSIDPPRQGPHGYTF.

The rearrangement joins TRBV20-1 to TRBJ2-3; TCRdb names TRBD1, which stays unverified in the absence of DNA. In germline, CDR1 is DFQATT, CDR2 SNEGSKA (reference sequence). This CDR3 region has 17 residues. CDR3 in amino acids: CSARDPGGQGRTDTQYF.

The J gene is TRBJ2-3, the V gene TRBV20-1; the TCRdb D gene call, TRBD2, has no DNA to confirm it. The CDR3 spans 15 residues. Germline lookup yields CDR1 DFQATT and CDR2 SNEGSKA (reference sequence). CDR3 amino acids: CSALAGGSGADTQYF.

The J gene is TRBJ2-3, the V gene TRBV9. CDR1 and CDR2 (germline): SGDLS, YYNGEE. The CDR3 has 14 residues. Here the CDR3 reads CASSVGPVTDTQYF.

The chain recombines TRBV3-1 with TRBJ2-5; TCRdb calls TRBD1, which cannot be checked without DNA. Germline-derived CDR1 and CDR2 are LGHDT and YNNKEL (reference sequence). The CDR3 has 15 amino acids. The CDR3 is CASSQKGQGSETQYF.

The rearrangement uses TRBV5-1 and TRBJ1-1; TCRdb designates TRBD1, a call that cannot be tested without DNA. The CDR3 totals 16 residues. Germline V CDR1 and CDR2: SGHRS, YFSETQ. The CDR3 here is CASSLGQTKLNTEAFF.

This chain joins TRBV20-1 and TRBJ2-3; without DNA, the TCRdb call of TRBD1 cannot be checked. The germline V gene has CDR1 DFQATT and CDR2 SNEGSKA (reference sequence). This CDR3 has 14 residues. The CDR3 is CSARAAAPGDTQYF.

The chain carries TRBV4-3 and TRBJ2-3; TCRdb returns TRBD2, unconfirmable since there is no DNA. Looked up from germline, CDR1 is LGHNA and CDR2 is YSLEER. The CDR3 sequence is 15 residues long. The CDR3 reads CASRTTERRKDTQYF.

The rearrangement uses TRBV6-1 and TRBJ2-3; there is no DNA to check the TCRdb D call of TRBD1. The CDR3 totals 16 residues. Germline lookup yields CDR1 MNHNS and CDR2 SASEGT. The chain's CDR3 is CASSRGTGSRTDTQYF.

The chain is built from TRBV12-3 or TRBV12-4 and TRBJ1-2; TCRdb picks TRBD1, but there is no DNA to check that call. This CDR3 contains 15 residues. The CDR3 region is CASTGQGARYNGYTF.

The chain carries TRBV12-3 or TRBV12-4 and TRBJ2-1; TCRdb indicates TRBD2, and absent DNA this call remains unverified. The CDR3 sequence is 13 residues long. CDR3 residues: CASLLANNNEQFF.

The chain carries TRBV7-9 and TRBJ1-3; the TCRdb call, TRBD1, lacks DNA for checking. Germline V gene lookup returns CDR1 SEHNR and CDR2 FQNEAQ (reference sequence). The CDR3 contains 15 residues. CDR3 sequence: CASSFNRATGNTIYF. Full variable domain (rest looked up from reference TRBV7-9 and TRBJ1-3): DTGVSQNPRHKITKRGQNVTFRCDPISEHNRLYWYRQTLGQGPEFLTYFQNEAQLEKSRLLSDRFSAERPKGSFSTLEIQRTEQGDSAMYLCASSFNRATGNTIYFGEGSWLTVV.

V is TRBV29-1 and J is TRBJ2-7. CDR3 length equals 12 residues. The germline CDR1 and CDR2 sequences are SQVTM and ANQGSEA. The CDR3 reads CSVENSGYEQYF.

The chain combines TRBV27 with TRBJ2-5. The germline V gene encodes CDR1 MNHEY and CDR2 SMNVEV (reference sequence). The CDR3 loop spans 13 amino acids. CDR3: CASSFSPRETQYF.

The chain joins TRBV12-3 or TRBV12-4 to TRBJ2-1; lacking DNA, the TRBD2 call made by TCRdb goes unchecked. The CDR3 is 18 residues long. The chain's CDR3 is CASSFLAGGPGFYNEQFF.